This TCR beta chain was documented in a study of T cell clones after liver transplantation. The repertoire was sequenced with immunoSEQ multiplex PCR; TCRdb's copy has only in-frame clones and lacks some. Among approximately 50,000 clones listed, about 69% were seen once. Germline CDR1 SGHNT, CDR2 YENEEA. Deletions cut 5 bases from V and 5 bases from J, with 11 bases between. The CDR3 sequence is 13 residues long. The chain carries TRBV11-3 and TRBJ2-3, with D perhaps TRBD2 (6 bases). The clonotype comes from a human patient who received a liver transplant. A share of the T cells may be of graft donor origin. This specimen was CD4+ T cells from blood, taken about 56 months after liver transplant. The CDR3, as DNA: TGTGCCAGCAGCCCGGGGAGGAGAGATACGCAGTATTTT. Translated: CASSPGRRDTQYF.